Presented here are 24 T cell receptor beta chains from one specimen sequenced in a study of cytomegalovirus exposure and HLA in healthy donors. The data were produced by immunoSEQ multiplex PCR, yet TCRdb's version contains in-frame clones alone and is incomplete. The table includes some 80,000 clones, 96% detected once. Sequenced sample: PBMCs. The receptor source for this set is a man between 18 and 35 years old in good health and CMV-seropositive.

This chain connects TRBV18 to TRBJ1-2, with 9 positions matching TRBD1. The germline V gene has CDR1 KGHSH and CDR2 LQKENI. V lost 6 bases to trimming and J lost 7 bases; unmatched junction nucleotides: 3. CDR3 length: 12 amino acids. The CDR3 nucleotides are TGTGCCAGCTCCCAGGGACAGGGTGGCTACACCTTC. Protein product: CASSQGQGGYTF.

J is TRBJ1-3 and V is TRBV6-1; D unresolved. Trimming stripped 1 base from V and 8 bases from J, with 9 bases between. Germline CDR1 reads MNHNS; CDR2 reads SASEGT. This CDR3 region has 13 residues. CDR3 sequence: CASSEGARDTIYF. The CDR3 DNA reads TGTGCCAGCAGTGAAGGGGCGAGGGACACCATATATTTT.

This chain joins TRBV6-6 and TRBJ2-7, with 7 bases aligning to TRBD1. Looked up from germline, CDR1 is MNHNY and CDR2 is SVGAGI (reference sequence). V shed 5 bases and J 1 base; nucleotides not matched to a gene: 8. The CDR3 covers 15 residues. The CDR3 DNA follows: TGTGCCAGCAGTCCCAAAACGGGACAGTCCTACGAGCAGTACTTC. Translated: CASSPKTGQSYEQYF.

V is TRBV5-4 and J is TRBJ2-6, with TRBD2 identical over 10 bases. In germline, CDR1 is SGHNT, CDR2 YYREEE (reference sequence). The CDR3 is 16 amino acids. The CDR3 coding sequence is TGTGTATGGGGGCTAGCGGGAGTTTATGGGGCCAACGTCCTGACTTTC. Its translation: CVWGLAGVYGANVLTF. The entire variable domain, with the rest obtained from reference TRBV5-4 and TRBJ2-6, is as follows: ETGVTQSPTHLIKTRGQQVTLRCSSQSGHNTVSWYQQALGQGPQFIFQYYREEENGRGNFPPRFSGLQFPNYSSELNVNALELDDSALYLCVWGLAGVYGANVLTFGAGSRLTVL.

The rearrangement links TRBV14 to TRBJ2-1, with 13 bases identical to TRBD2. Per germline, CDR1 SGHDN and CDR2 FVKESK. After removal of 1 base from V and 8 bases from J, the junction contained 17 bases not matched to a gene. CDR3 size: 20 residues. The CDR3 DNA reads as TGTGCCAGCAGCCAAGGTGTTCGGACTAGCGGGAGAAGGTTCCGTCATGAGCAGTTCTTC. This translates into CASSQGVRTSGRRFRHEQFF.

The chain links TRBV27 to TRBJ2-7; possible D gene TRBD2, 5 bases. This CDR3 region has 11 residues. Germline CDR1 and CDR2: MNHEY and SMNVEV (reference sequence). Trimming left V 5 bases short and J 5 bases short, with 7 bases between. The CDR3 bases are TGTGCCAGCAGTCTCGGGGACGAGCAGTACTTC. As protein: CASSLGDEQYF.

The chain is built from TRBV27 and TRBJ2-1, with 9 bases that match TRBD1. Germline V gene data show CDR1 as MNHEY and CDR2 as SMNVEV (reference sequence). The CDR3 runs to 15 residues. The ends lost 7 bases at V and 5 bases at J; junction bases unmatched: 9. In nucleotides, the CDR3 is TGTGCCAGCACCCCGCCGGGACAGGGACACAATGAGCAGTTCTTC. This gives the protein CASTPPGQGHNEQFF.

This rearrangement joins TRBV7-2 to TRBJ1-5; perhaps TRBD1 as D (6 bases). The V end lost 4 bases, the J end lost 2 bases, and 9 bases lay between the germline ends. Germline CDR1 is SGHTA and CDR2 is FQGNSA. This CDR3 is 14 amino acids long. Written as DNA, the CDR3 is TGTGCCAGCAGCTCACAGGGTGGCAATCAGCCCCAGCATTTT. Amino acid sequence: CASSSQGGNQPQHF.

The rearrangement uses TRBV7-6 and TRBJ2-1; 7 bases line up with TRBD2. In germline, CDR1 is SGHVS, CDR2 FNYEAQ. The CDR3 covers 15 residues. Trimming removed 1 base from V and 7 bases from J; junction bases left unmatched: 7. CDR3 sequence reads: CASSLDFGTTNEQFF. CDR3 in DNA: TGTGCCAGCAGCTTAGATTTTGGGACTACAAATGAGCAGTTCTTC. The full variable domain, completed using reference TRBV7-6 and TRBJ2-1, is GAGVSQSPRYKVTKRGQDVALRCDPISGHVSLYWYRQALGQGPEFLTYFNYEAQQDKSGLPNDRFSAERPEGSISTLTIQRTEQRDSAMYRCASSLDFGTTNEQFFGPGTRLTVL.

The CDR3 reads CASSHDPSGAEQYF. The CDR3 region has the DNA TGCGCCAGCAGCCACGACCCCTCAGGGGCCGAGCAGTACTTC. The chain links TRBV4-1 to TRBJ2-7; D is possibly TRBD1 (6 bases). V shed 3 bases and J shed 6 bases, with 15 bases lying between them. CDR3 length: 14 amino acids. Germline V gene sequence: CDR1 MGHRA, CDR2 YSYEKL.

The rearrangement uses TRBV9 and TRBJ2-7; TRBD1 aligns across 8 bases. Germline lookup yields CDR1 SGDLS and CDR2 YYNGEE. This CDR3 has 13 residues. Germline trimming cut 4 bases from V and 5 bases from J; bases unmatched to any gene: 5. CDR3 amino acids: CASSPQDRDEQYF. CDR3 nucleotide sequence: TGTGCCAGCAGCCCCCAGGACAGGGACGAGCAGTACTTC.

The J gene is TRBJ1-1, the V gene TRBV6-1; D perhaps matches TRBD1 (5 bases). The CDR3 loop spans 15 amino acids. Trimming left V 7 bases short and J 0 bases short, with 15 bases between. CDR1 is MNHNS, CDR2 SASEGT, per germline. The CDR3 is CASIPWGGMNTEAFF. Written as DNA, the CDR3 is TGTGCCAGCATCCCTTGGGGCGGCATGAACACTGAAGCTTTCTTT.

This chain links TRBV11-2 with TRBJ1-5; D may be TRBD1 (5 bases). Trimming removed 1 base from V and 6 bases from J, with 7 bases in between. This CDR3 has 13 residues. Looked up from germline, CDR1 is SGHAT and CDR2 is FQNNGV. The CDR3 protein is CASSLGGGQPQHF. The CDR3 DNA follows: TGTGCCAGCAGCTTAGGGGGGGGTCAGCCCCAGCATTTT.

The chain links TRBV6-5 to TRBJ2-1; 8 bases agree with TRBD1. The germline V gene encodes CDR1 MNHEY and CDR2 SVGAGI. The V and J ends lost 3 bases and 5 bases, in that order; junction bases with no gene match: 3. The CDR3 extends over 14 amino acids. The CDR3 DNA sequence: TGTGCCAGCAGTTATGACAGGGGCAACAATGAGCAGTTCTTC. This codes for CASSYDRGNNEQFF.

V is TRBV10-1 and J is TRBJ2-7; 8 bases line up with TRBD1. The V segment lost 6 bases and the J segment 1 base; nucleotides outside the gene matches: 2. The CDR3 length is 13 residues. Germline CDR1 is WNHNN and CDR2 is SYGVQD (reference sequence). CDR3 sequence: CASSGQGSYEQYF. For the CDR3, the DNA is TGCGCCAGCAGCGGACAGGGATCCTACGAGCAGTACTTC.

V gene TRBV5-4 combines with J gene TRBJ1-2; 8 bases are a match to TRBD1. The CDR3 extends over 16 amino acids. J was trimmed by 2 bases and V by 4 bases; bases with no gene match: 10. In germline, CDR1 is SGHNT, CDR2 YYREEE (reference sequence). CDR3 DNA: TGTGCCAGCAGCACTCCCGGACAGGGCCGGAACTATGGCTACACCTTC. Residues: CASSTPGQGRNYGYTF.

This chain joins TRBV6-1 and TRBJ2-7; 9 bases match TRBD1. V shed 8 bases, J shed 4 bases, and the junction held 12 bases outside the gene matches. Germline V lookup: CDR1 MNHNS, CDR2 SASEGT. The CDR3 contains 15 residues. The CDR3 protein is CASFPLQGARYEQYF. For the CDR3, the DNA is TGTGCCAGCTTTCCCCTACAGGGGGCAAGATACGAGCAGTACTTC.

This chain connects TRBV28 to TRBJ2-5; perhaps TRBD1 as D (5 bases). The germline CDR1 and CDR2 sequences are MDHEN and SYDVKM. With 6 bases removed from V and 2 bases from J, the gap between germline ends came to 16 bases. The CDR3 is 15 residues long. CDR3 residues: CASRSPIRGQETQYF. In DNA form, the CDR3 reads TGTGCCAGCAGATCCCCCATTAGGGGACAAGAGACCCAGTACTTC.

Of note for this clone: One junction end does not reproduce the germline sequence, and a read error may be involved. The chain recombines TRBV5-1 with TRBJ1-1, with TRBD1 identical over 10 bases. CDR3 size: 14 residues. The germline gives CDR1 SGHRS, CDR2 YFSETQ. The CDR3 coding sequence is TGCGCCAGCAGTTTGGGGGACAGGGGCACTGAAGCTTTCTTT. Its translation is CASSLGDRGTEAFF. Together with reference TRBV5-1 and TRBJ1-1, the CDR3 gives the full variable domain: KAGVTQTPRYLIKTRGQQVTLSCSPISGHRSVSWYQQTPGQGLQFLFEYFSETQRNKGNFPGRFSGRQFSNSRSEMNVSTLELGDSALYLCASSLGDRGTEAFFGQGTRLTVV.

The chain has TRBV23-1 and TRBJ2-7; D remains ambiguous. TRBV23-1 is recorded as an ORF, its role being uncertain. The CDR3 extends over 15 amino acids. The V end lost 8 bases, the J end lost 3 bases, and 20 bases lay between the germline ends. CDR3 sequence: CASPKLRSLFYEQYF. CDR3 DNA: TGCGCCAGCCCTAAGCTCCGATCTTTATTCTACGAGCAGTACTTC.

V gene TRBV28 combines with J gene TRBJ1-2; 8 positions agree with TRBD1. The CDR3 contains 15 residues. Germline loops: CDR1 MDHEN, CDR2 SYDVKM. J was trimmed by 7 bases and V by 4 bases; bases with no gene match: 11. The CDR3 DNA sequence: TGTGCCAGCAGTTCAAGCAGGGGGCGTCTCTCTGGCTACACCTTC. The encoded protein is CASSSSRGRLSGYTF.

The V gene is TRBV2, the J gene TRBJ1-2; possible D gene TRBD1, 6 bases. Trimming took off 7 bases at V and 4 bases at J, with 13 bases between the two ends. Per germline, CDR1 SNHLY and CDR2 FYNNEI. The CDR3 is 13 residues long. The CDR3 coding sequence is TGTGCCAGCAATACAGGGACGACCTATGGCTACACCTTC. Translation gives CASNTGTTYGYTF.

The V gene is TRBV6-1, the J gene TRBJ1-2; D not certain. Trimming left V 7 bases short and J 3 bases short, with 12 bases between. Germline V gene sequence: CDR1 MNHNS, CDR2 SASEGT. This CDR3 is built from 13 residues. The DNA for the CDR3 is TGTGCCAGCATTCCTATGCCCCACTATGGCTACACCTTC. Translation gives CASIPMPHYGYTF.

The rearrangement uses TRBV5-1 and TRBJ2-7; 11 nucleotides align to TRBD2. Germline V gene data show CDR1 as SGHRS and CDR2 as YFSETQ. V was pared by 3 bases and J by 7 bases, with 6 bases of the junction left unmatched. The CDR3 runs 14 residues. In DNA form, the CDR3 reads TGCGCCAGCAGCTCACTAGCGGGAGTTTGGGAGCAGTACTTC. Translated, it gives CASSSLAGVWEQYF.